This TCR beta chain comes out of a study of beta chain features in type 1 diabetes. Study context: Researchers looked at fewer than 120,000,000 sorted cells across all samples.

Expressed TCRB transcripts were sequenced, since all the RNA that had been isolated was reverse transcribed. This table comes from immunoSEQ multiplex PCR, and its TCRdb copy is limited to in-frame clones, with some not included. The data contain roughly 240,000 clones, around 25% of them singletons. Looked up from germline, CDR1 is GTSNPN and CDR2 is SVGIG (reference sequence). Trimming removed 4 bases from V and 4 bases from J; junction bases left unmatched: 8. This CDR3 comprises 15 residues. Concerning this clone itself: Its antigen remains unidentified.

Via CD45RO/CCR7/CD25/CD127/CD95/CD27, cells of the CD4+ naive, central memory, regulatory and stem cell-like memory subsets were sorted. Broader study findings: Among all four CD4+ subsets, Type 1 diabetes patients had TCRB CDR3s that were moderately but significantly shorter.

This chain joins TRBV30 and TRBJ1-5; 9 positions match TRBD1. The receptor was isolated from a woman aged 30 to 39 with type 1 diabetes. Sequencing was carried out using naive CD4+ T cells from blood. Here the CDR3 reads CAWKTGGGRNQPQHF. CDR3 DNA sequence: TGTGCCTGGAAAACAGGGGGCGGAAGAAATCAGCCCCAGCATTTT.